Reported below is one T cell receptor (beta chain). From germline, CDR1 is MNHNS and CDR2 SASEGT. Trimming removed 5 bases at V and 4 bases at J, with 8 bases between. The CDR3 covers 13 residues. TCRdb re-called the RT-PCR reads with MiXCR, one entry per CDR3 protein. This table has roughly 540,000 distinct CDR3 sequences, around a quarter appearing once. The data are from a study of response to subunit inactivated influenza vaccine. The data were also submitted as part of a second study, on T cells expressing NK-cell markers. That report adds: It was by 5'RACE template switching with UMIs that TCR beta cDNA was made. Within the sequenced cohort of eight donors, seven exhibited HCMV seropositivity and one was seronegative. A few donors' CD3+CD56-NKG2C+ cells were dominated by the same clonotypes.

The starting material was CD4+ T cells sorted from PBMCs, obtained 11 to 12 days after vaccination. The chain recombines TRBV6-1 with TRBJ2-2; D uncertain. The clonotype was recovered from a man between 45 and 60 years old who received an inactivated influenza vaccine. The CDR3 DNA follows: TGTGCCAGCAGTACCAGCTTCACCGGGGAGCTGTTTTTT. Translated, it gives CASSTSFTGELFF.